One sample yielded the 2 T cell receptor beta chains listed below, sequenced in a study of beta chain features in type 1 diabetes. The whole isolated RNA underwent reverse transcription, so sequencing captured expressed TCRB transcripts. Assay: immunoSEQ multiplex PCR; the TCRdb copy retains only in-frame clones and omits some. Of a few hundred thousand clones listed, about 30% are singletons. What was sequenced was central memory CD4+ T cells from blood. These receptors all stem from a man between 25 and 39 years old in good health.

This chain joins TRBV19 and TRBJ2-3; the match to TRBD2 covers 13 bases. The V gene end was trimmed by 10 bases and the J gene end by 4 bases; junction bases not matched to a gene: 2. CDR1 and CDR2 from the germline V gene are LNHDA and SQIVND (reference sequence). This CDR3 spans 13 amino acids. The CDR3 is CATGTSGADTQYF. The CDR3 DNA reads TGTGCCACCGGGACTAGCGGGGCAGATACGCAGTATTTT.

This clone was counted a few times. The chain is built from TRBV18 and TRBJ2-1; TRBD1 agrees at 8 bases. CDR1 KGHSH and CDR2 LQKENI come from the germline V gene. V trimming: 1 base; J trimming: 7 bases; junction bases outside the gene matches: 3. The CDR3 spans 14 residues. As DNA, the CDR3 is TGTGCCAGCTCACCACAAACAGGGGGGAATGAGCAGTTCTTC. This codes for CASSPQTGGNEQFF.